The next 26 T cell receptor beta chains were all read from a single sample in a study of blood T cell repertoires in COVID-19. The table came from immunoSEQ multiplex PCR; TCRdb's copy has only in-frame clones and leaves some out. This sample has 150,000 or so clones, with roughly 80% found just once. The sequenced sample consisted of peripheral blood. The receptors were sampled from a human donor with acute or convalescent COVID-19. The donor label of this sample is uncertain.

The chain recombines TRBV7-9 with TRBJ1-2; 11 bases are shared with TRBD1. Germline CDR1 is SEHNR and CDR2 is FQNEAQ (reference sequence). Unmatched junction bases numbered 6, after V lost 2 bases and J lost 4 bases. The CDR3 covers 16 residues. DNA for the CDR3: TGTGCCAGCAGCTTAACCGGACAGGGGGCTAGCTATGGCTACACCTTC. This translates into CASSLTGQGASYGYTF.

This rearrangement joins TRBV10-3 to TRBJ1-2; no definite D call. Germline lookup yields CDR1 ENHRY and CDR2 SYGVKD. The CDR3 contains 15 residues. V was clipped by 4 bases and J by 6 bases, with 18 bases between them. In nucleotides, the CDR3 is TGTGCCATCAGTGGGTTTGGCGGGGAGAGGGATGGCTACACCTTC. Translation gives CAISGFGGERDGYTF.

This chain connects TRBV4-1 to TRBJ1-2; TRBD1 might be the D (6 bases). V gave up 0 bases and J gave up 5 bases, with 13 bases separating them. The CDR3 is made up of 15 amino acids. Germline V gene sequence: CDR1 MGHRA, CDR2 YSYEKL. CDR3 sequence reads: CASSQENKGGYGYTF. The CDR3 DNA is TGCGCCAGCAGCCAAGAAAACAAGGGGGGGTATGGCTACACCTTC.

The chain recombines TRBV5-5 with TRBJ2-2; the D is unclear. CDR1 and CDR2 (germline): SGHKS, YYEKEE (reference sequence). The CDR3 spans 12 residues. Trimming left V 0 bases short and J 6 bases short, with 3 bases between. CDR3 in DNA: TGTGCCAGCAGCTTGGTCGCCGGGGAGCTGTTTTTT. Residues: CASSLVAGELFF.

This clone has only one observation. The chain employs TRBV7-9 and TRBJ1-3; D might be TRBD1 (5 bases). The ends were cut back, 5 bases at V and 2 bases at J, with 13 bases in the middle. The CDR3 length is 15 residues. Germline V CDR1 and CDR2: SEHNR, FQNEAQ (reference sequence). In DNA form, the CDR3 reads TGTGCCAGCAGCCCGACAGTTTACCCTGGAAACACCATATATTTT. As protein: CASSPTVYPGNTIYF.

V usage is TRBV14 and J usage is TRBJ2-4, with D possibly TRBD2 on 5 matching bases. Per the germline V gene, CDR1 is SGHDN and CDR2 is FVKESK. The germline V and J ends were trimmed by 4 bases and 11 bases, with 18 bases remaining between them. CDR3 size: 14 residues. This chain's CDR3 is CASSPLGGGTFQYF. The DNA for the CDR3 is TGTGCCAGCAGCCCTTTAGGAGGAGGCACCTTTCAGTACTTC.

The J gene is TRBJ1-6, the V gene TRBV6-5, with no clear D. The CDR3 has 14 amino acids. Per germline, CDR1 MNHEY and CDR2 SVGAGI. The ends were cut back, 1 base at V and 5 bases at J, with 6 bases in the middle. The CDR3 nucleotides read TGTGCCAGCAGTTACTTATCAGATAATTCACCCCTCCACTTT. It codes for CASSYLSDNSPLHF.

The chain is built from TRBV10-1 and TRBJ2-3; 9 bases match TRBD2. With V trimmed by 3 bases and J by 5 bases, 9 bases remained unmatched. The CDR3 length is 16 residues. Germline V gene lookup returns CDR1 WNHNN and CDR2 SYGVQD (reference sequence). CDR3 sequence: CASSETGGGAQDTQYF. For the CDR3, the DNA is TGCGCCAGCAGTGAAACGGGCGGGGGGGCCCAAGATACGCAGTATTTT.

The rearrangement joins TRBV14 to TRBJ2-5; D is unclear. CDR1 and CDR2 (germline): SGHDN, FVKESK. Trimming removed 3 bases from V and 1 base from J, with 12 bases in between. The CDR3 consists of 15 residues. CDR3 coding DNA: TGTGCCAGCAGCCAGAACCACCGGTTCCAAGAGACCCAGTACTTC. Amino acid sequence: CASSQNHRFQETQYF.

This clone has more than one count but fewer than ten. Additional DNA sequences in this sample encode the identical CDR3. The rearrangement uses TRBV5-4 and TRBJ2-2; 7 bases are shared with TRBD1. CDR1 SGHNT and CDR2 YYREEE come from the germline V gene (reference sequence). The CDR3 runs 15 residues. Trimming took 4 bases from V and 5 from J; bases not matched to a gene: 8. This CDR3 reads CASSLGDRGTGELFF. The CDR3 DNA sequence: TGTGCCAGCAGCCTGGGGGACAGAGGGACCGGGGAGCTGTTTTTT.

This clone was recorded a few times. The chain carries TRBV11-1 and TRBJ2-2; weak D call: TRBD1 (6 bases). Trimming shortened V by 5 bases and J by 5 bases, and 18 bases separated the two germline ends. This CDR3 region has 16 residues. Germline-derived CDR1 and CDR2 are SGHAT and FQDESV (reference sequence). The CDR3 loop is CASSPRAGVGTGELFF. DNA for the CDR3: TGTGCCAGCAGCCCGCGGGCAGGGGTCGGAACCGGGGAGCTGTTTTTT.

This clone was observed once. This sequence joins TRBV19 and TRBJ2-4; 8 bases map to TRBD1. From germline, CDR1 is LNHDA and CDR2 SQIVND (reference sequence). V gave up 5 bases and J gave up 1 base; unmatched junction bases: 7. The CDR3 is 16 amino acids. The CDR3 loop reads CASSGSRDRAKNIQYF. Here the CDR3 DNA reads TGTGCCAGTAGTGGGTCCCGGGACAGGGCCAAAAACATTCAGTACTTC.

This clone was counted only a few times. The same CDR3 also results from other DNA sequences found in this sample. This chain uses TRBV20-1 with TRBJ1-3; D unresolved. This CDR3 comprises 11 residues. CDR1 is DFQATT, CDR2 SNEGSKA, per germline (reference sequence). V shed 6 bases and J shed 4 bases, with 7 bases lying between them. Here the CDR3 DNA reads TGCAGTGCCGCCCGGGGAAACACCATATATTTT. Translating it yields CSAARGNTIYF.

This rearrangement joins TRBV5-1 to TRBJ1-2, with TRBD1 identical over 8 bases. The CDR3 spans 14 residues. Germline-derived CDR1 and CDR2 are SGHRS and YFSETQ. V lost 2 bases, J lost 2 bases, and 2 bases stayed unmatched. CDR3 DNA sequence: TGCGCCAGCAGCTTTTGGACAGGGAACTATGGCTACACCTTC. Translated: CASSFWTGNYGYTF.

The CDR3 DNA is TGTGCCAGCAGCCCGTGGGGACAGGGGGCGAGAGCAGATACGCAGTATTTT. Translating it yields CASSPWGQGARADTQYF. The V and J genes are TRBV3-1 (or the pseudogene TRBV3-2) and TRBJ2-3, with 12 bases aligning to TRBD1. V dropped 4 bases and J dropped 4; count of bases not matched to a gene: 9. This CDR3 region has 17 residues. Germline CDR1 LGHDT, CDR2 YNNKEL (reference sequence).

CDR3 coding DNA: TGTGCCAGCAGCTCATACACTGAAGCTTTCTTT. Translation gives CASSSYTEAFF. V is TRBV5-4 and J is TRBJ1-1, with D unclear. This CDR3 has 11 amino acids. Germline-derived CDR1 and CDR2 are SGHNT and YYREEE (reference sequence). The ends were cut back, 3 bases at V and 3 bases at J, with 3 bases in the middle. Full variable domain (outside the CDR3, taken from reference TRBV5-4 and TRBJ1-1): ETGVTQSPTHLIKTRGQQVTLRCSSQSGHNTVSWYQQALGQGPQFIFQYYREEENGRGNFPPRFSGLQFPNYSSELNVNALELDDSALYLCASSSYTEAFFGQGTRLTVV.

The rearrangement links TRBV10-3 to TRBJ2-7; D is uncertain. Between the trimmed V and J ends, which lost 8 bases and 0 bases, there was a span of 8 bases. The length of the CDR3 is 12 residues. CDR1 ENHRY and CDR2 SYGVKD come from the germline V gene. The CDR3: CAIGWSSYEQYV. The CDR3 nucleotides are TGTGCCATCGGATGGAGCTCCTACGAGCAGTACGTC.

Here the CDR3 reads CASSPGLLLTDTQYF. CDR3 nucleotides: TGTGCCAGCAGCCCGGGACTCCTACTCACAGATACGCAGTATTTT. V is TRBV7-6 and J is TRBJ2-3; D might be TRBD2 (6 bases). Germline V CDR1 and CDR2: SGHVS, FNYEAQ. The CDR3 has 15 amino acids. The ends were cut back, 5 bases at V and 2 bases at J, with 14 bases in the middle.

This chain's CDR3 is CASRDGDRGYGGYTF. In nucleotides, the CDR3 is TGTGCCAGCAGAGACGGGGACAGGGGATACGGTGGCTACACCTTC. The V call is TRBV5-4, the J call TRBJ1-2; 10 bases align to TRBD1. The CDR3 loop spans 15 amino acids. CDR1 is SGHNT, CDR2 YYREEE, per germline (reference sequence). V was pared by 5 bases and J by 7 bases, with 11 bases of the junction left unmatched.

The V call is TRBV11-1, the J call TRBJ2-5, with a tentative D call TRBD2 (5 bases). V was cut by 5 bases and J by 4 bases, with 14 bases left in between. Germline CDR1 SGHAT, CDR2 FQDESV (reference sequence). CDR3 length equals 14 residues. CDR3 nucleotides: TGTGCCAGCAGCCTACGGAGGTCCACAGAGACCCAGTACTTC. This translates into CASSLRRSTETQYF.

The J gene is TRBJ1-4, the V gene TRBV5-1; no clear D gene. CDR1 and CDR2 from the germline V gene are SGHRS and YFSETQ. Between the trimmed V and J ends, which lost 4 bases and 4 bases, there was a span of 14 bases. The CDR3 is made up of 15 amino acids. The CDR3 reads CASSPDRGNNEKLFF. CDR3 nucleotides: TGCGCCAGCAGCCCCGACCGGGGAAATAATGAAAAACTGTTTTTT.

The chain couples TRBV19 to TRBJ1-6; TRBD1 aligns across 7 bases. The CDR3 totals 15 residues. Germline CDR1 is LNHDA and CDR2 is SQIVND (reference sequence). J was trimmed by 4 bases and V by 4 bases; bases with no gene match: 4. CDR3 residues: CASSKDRNYNSPLHF. CDR3 nucleotides: TGTGCCAGTAGTAAGGACAGGAATTATAATTCACCCCTCCACTTT.

The chain is built from TRBV19 and TRBJ1-2; D not certain. This CDR3 is built from 14 residues. Per germline, CDR1 LNHDA and CDR2 SQIVND (reference sequence). Trimming left V 5 bases short and J 6 bases short, with 16 bases between. CDR3 DNA: TGTGCCAGTAGTGCGGGCCCCCCCCGGAATGGCTACACCTTC. It specifies CASSAGPPRNGYTF.

This chain uses TRBV24-1 with TRBJ2-1; 8 bases match TRBD2. The germline CDR1 and CDR2 sequences are KGHDR and SFDVKD. The CDR3 totals 17 residues. The J segment lost 8 bases and the V segment lost 6 bases, leaving 17 bases of the junction unmatched. The CDR3 DNA follows: TGTGCCACCAGTCAACAGCGGGGGCCCTACCCCTCCGATGAGCAGTTCTTC. Its translation is CATSQQRGPYPSDEQFF.

This chain connects TRBV19 to TRBJ2-3; 8 bases fit TRBD1. V lost 10 bases to trimming and J lost 4 bases; unmatched junction nucleotides: 13. The CDR3 covers 15 residues. Germline V gives CDR1 LNHDA, CDR2 SQIVND (reference sequence). The CDR3 nucleotides read TGTGCCACCACTCCCCGGACAGGGTATCCAGATACGCAGTATTTT. Translating it yields CATTPRTGYPDTQYF.

This clone was seen once. J is TRBJ2-1 and V is TRBV4-1; possibly TRBD2 for D (6 bases). The germline gives CDR1 MGHRA, CDR2 YSYEKL. V was trimmed by 0 bases and J by 4 bases, leaving 10 bases between them. This CDR3 comprises 15 residues. CDR3 sequence reads: CASSQDTGRYNEQFF. The CDR3 DNA reads TGCGCCAGCAGCCAAGATACCGGGAGATACAATGAGCAGTTCTTC.